The present entry profiles one T cell receptor beta chain with its context. Authors' methods: The assay estimated nucleated cells by amplifying reference gene primers. The table came from immunoSEQ multiplex PCR; TCRdb's copy has only in-frame clones and leaves some out. For V, J and clone size, that table is used; D and trimming come from the DNA. The profile shows 270,000 or so clones, 85% of them singletons. This record comes from a study of blood T cell repertoires in COVID-19. Trimming took 4 bases from V and 10 from J, leaving 9 bases between them. This CDR3 is 11 amino acids long. CDR1 and CDR2 from the germline V gene are SGDLS and YYNGEE.

The specimen was peripheral blood. The clonotype originates from a human donor in a cohort sampled during active COVID-19. The chain combines TRBV9 with TRBJ2-1; no clear D. This CDR3 is CASSPLYEQFF. The CDR3 DNA reads TGTGCCAGCAGCCCTCTCTACGAGCAGTTCTTC. The variable domain in full, with the rest retrieved from reference TRBV9 and TRBJ2-1, is DSGVTQTPKHLITATGQRVTLRCSPRSGDLSVYWYQQSLDQGLQFLIQYYNGEERAKGNILERFSAQQFPDLHSELNLSSLELGDSALYFCASSPLYEQFFGPGTRLTVL.